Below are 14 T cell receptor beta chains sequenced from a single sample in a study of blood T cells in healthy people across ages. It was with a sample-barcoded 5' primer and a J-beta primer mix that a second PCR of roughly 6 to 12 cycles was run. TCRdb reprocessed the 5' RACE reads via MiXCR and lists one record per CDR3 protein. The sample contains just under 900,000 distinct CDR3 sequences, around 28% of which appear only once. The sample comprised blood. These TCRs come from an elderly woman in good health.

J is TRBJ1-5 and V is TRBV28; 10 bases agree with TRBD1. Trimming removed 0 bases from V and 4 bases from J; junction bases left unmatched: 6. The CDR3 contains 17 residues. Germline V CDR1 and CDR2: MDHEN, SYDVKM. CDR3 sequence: CASSLWGGQGKNQPQHF. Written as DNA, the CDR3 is TGTGCCAGCAGTTTATGGGGGGGACAGGGGAAAAATCAGCCCCAGCATTTT.

Here the CDR3 reads CASRQGYEKLFF. DNA of the CDR3: TGTGCCAGCAGGCAGGGCTATGAAAAACTGTTTTTT. The rearrangement uses TRBV25-1 and TRBJ1-4; a possible D gene is TRBD1 (5 bases). From germline, CDR1 is MGHDK and CDR2 SYGVNS. The CDR3 is 12 residues long. The ends were cut back, 6 bases at V and 6 bases at J, with 8 bases in the middle.

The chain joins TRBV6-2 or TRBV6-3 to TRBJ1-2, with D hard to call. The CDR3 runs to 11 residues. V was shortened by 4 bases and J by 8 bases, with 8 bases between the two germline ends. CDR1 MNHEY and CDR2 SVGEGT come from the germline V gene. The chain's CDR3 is CASSLNLGYTF. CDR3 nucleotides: TGTGCCAGCAGTTTGAATTTGGGCTACACCTTC.

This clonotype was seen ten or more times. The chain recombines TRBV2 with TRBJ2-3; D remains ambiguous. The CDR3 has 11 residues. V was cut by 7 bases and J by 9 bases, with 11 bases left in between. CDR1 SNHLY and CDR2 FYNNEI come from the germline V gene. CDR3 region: CASTPGPTQYF. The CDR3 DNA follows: TGTGCCAGCACCCCTGGGCCAACGCAGTATTTT.

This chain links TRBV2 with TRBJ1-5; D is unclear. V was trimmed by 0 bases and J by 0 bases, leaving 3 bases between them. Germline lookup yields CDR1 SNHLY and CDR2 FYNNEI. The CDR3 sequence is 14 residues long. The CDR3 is CASSEAVSNQPQHF. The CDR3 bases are TGTGCCAGCAGTGAAGCGGTTAGCAATCAGCCCCAGCATTTT.

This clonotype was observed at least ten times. The CDR3: CSARVIANANYGYTF. CDR3 DNA sequence: TGCAGTGCTAGAGTGATCGCGAACGCGAACTATGGCTACACCTTC. The V call is TRBV20-1, the J call TRBJ1-2; no clear D. Germline V gives CDR1 DFQATT, CDR2 SNEGSKA (reference sequence). The CDR3 has 15 amino acids. V was shortened by 1 base and J by 2 bases, with 14 bases between the two germline ends.

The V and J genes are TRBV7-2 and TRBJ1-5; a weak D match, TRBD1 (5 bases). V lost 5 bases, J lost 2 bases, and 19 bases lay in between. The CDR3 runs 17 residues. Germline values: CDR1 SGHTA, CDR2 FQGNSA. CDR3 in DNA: TGTGCCAGCAGCAAAAACAGGTCCCCCAAGGGCAATCAGCCCCAGCATTTT. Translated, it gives CASSKNRSPKGNQPQHF.

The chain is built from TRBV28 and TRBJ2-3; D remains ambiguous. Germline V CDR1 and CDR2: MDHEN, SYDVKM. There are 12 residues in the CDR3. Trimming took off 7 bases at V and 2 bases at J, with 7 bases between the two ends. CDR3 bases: TGTGCCAGCACTGCGGCCACAGATACGCAGTATTTT. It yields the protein CASTAATDTQYF.

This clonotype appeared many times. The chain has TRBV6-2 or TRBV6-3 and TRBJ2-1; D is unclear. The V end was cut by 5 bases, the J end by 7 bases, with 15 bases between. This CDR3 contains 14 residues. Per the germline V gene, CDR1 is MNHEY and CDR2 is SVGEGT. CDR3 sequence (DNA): TGTGCCAGCAGTAAGTCCGGGTCGCAAAATGAGCAGTTCTTC. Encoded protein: CASSKSGSQNEQFF.

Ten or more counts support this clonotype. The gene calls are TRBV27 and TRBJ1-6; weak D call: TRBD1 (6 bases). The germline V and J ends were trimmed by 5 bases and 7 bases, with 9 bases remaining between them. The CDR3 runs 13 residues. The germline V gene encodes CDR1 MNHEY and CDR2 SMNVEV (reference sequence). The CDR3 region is CASSLGQNSPLHF. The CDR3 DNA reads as TGTGCCAGCAGTCTAGGACAGAATTCACCCCTCCACTTT.

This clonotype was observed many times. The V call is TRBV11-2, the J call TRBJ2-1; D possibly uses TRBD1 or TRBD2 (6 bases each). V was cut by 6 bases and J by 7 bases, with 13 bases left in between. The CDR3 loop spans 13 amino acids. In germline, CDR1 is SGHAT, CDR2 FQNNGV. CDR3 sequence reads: CASRTLGGNEQFF. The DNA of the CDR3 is TGTGCCAGCAGAACCCTAGGGGGGAATGAGCAGTTCTTC.

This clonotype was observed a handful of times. The CDR3 bases are TGTGCCAGCAGTTTTTATGCGTATGGCTACACCTTC. Translating it yields CASSFYAYGYTF. This chain joins TRBV12-3 or TRBV12-4 and TRBJ1-2; no definite D call. The CDR3 has 12 residues. Trimming removed 3 bases from V and 5 bases from J, with 7 bases in between.

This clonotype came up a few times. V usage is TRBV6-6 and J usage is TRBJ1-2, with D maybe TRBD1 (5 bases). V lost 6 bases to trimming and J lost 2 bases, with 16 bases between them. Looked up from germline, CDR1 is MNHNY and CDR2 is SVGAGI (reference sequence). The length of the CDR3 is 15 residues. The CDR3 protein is CASRSVNRGNYGYTF. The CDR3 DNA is TGTGCCAGCAGATCCGTCAATAGGGGAAACTATGGCTACACCTTC.

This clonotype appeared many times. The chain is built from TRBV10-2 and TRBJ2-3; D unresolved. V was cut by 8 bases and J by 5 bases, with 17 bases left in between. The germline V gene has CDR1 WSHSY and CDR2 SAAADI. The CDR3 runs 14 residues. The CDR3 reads CASCVGSPQDTQYF. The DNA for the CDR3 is TGCGCCAGCTGTGTGGGGTCCCCTCAAGATACGCAGTATTTT.